Listed here are 21 T cell receptor beta chains from one sample, sequenced in a study of T-cell reconstitution after alpha-beta-depleted transplantation in children. TCRbeta library construction was performed incorporating unique molecular identifiers. MiXCR, applied by TCRdb to the PCR reads, yields one record per CDR3 protein. This sample has 500,000 to 750,000 distinct CDR3 sequences, with roughly 27% found just once. The material was PBMCs, obtained before TCRalphabeta/CD19-depleted stem cell transplant. The receptors were sampled from a boy less than two years old with Wiskott-Aldrich syndrome, due to receive a stem cell transplant.

This clonotype was detected only a few times. The chain couples TRBV4-1 to TRBJ1-4, with 10 nucleotides matching TRBD1. CDR1 and CDR2 (germline): MGHRA, YSYEKL. Germline trimming cut 1 base from V and 2 bases from J; bases unmatched to any gene: 7. CDR3 length: 18 amino acids. Written as DNA, the CDR3 is TGCGCCAGCAGCCAAGGACGGACAGGGGGGAGGACTAATGAAAAACTGTTTTTT. The encoded protein is CASSQGRTGGRTNEKLFF.

The gene calls are TRBV10-3 and TRBJ2-5, with a possible D match to TRBD2 (5 bases). CDR1 is ENHRY, CDR2 SYGVKD, per germline. Trimming removed 7 bases from V and 4 bases from J, with 13 bases in between. This CDR3 is 13 amino acids long. The DNA for the CDR3 is TGTGCCATCATGAGGGTTGAGGGAGAGACCCAGTACTTC. Protein: CAIMRVEGETQYF.

In its sample, this clonotype was seen a few times. V gene TRBV27 combines with J gene TRBJ2-1; D ambiguous. Trimming pared 5 bases from V and 0 bases from J, leaving 11 bases between. The CDR3 totals 15 residues. Germline V gene lookup returns CDR1 MNHEY and CDR2 SMNVEV (reference sequence). CDR3 in amino acids: CASSRTPSSYNEQFF. The DNA of the CDR3 is TGTGCCAGCAGTAGAACTCCGAGCTCCTACAATGAGCAGTTCTTC.

This clonotype was counted a few times. This chain links TRBV6-1 with TRBJ2-7; D gene ambiguous. The V gene's germline CDR1 is MNHNS and CDR2 SASEGT. The ends were cut back, 6 bases at V and 0 bases at J, with 15 bases in the middle. This CDR3 spans 15 amino acids. CDR3 region: CASRRTTESSYEQYF. In DNA form, the CDR3 reads TGTGCCAGCAGACGAACGACCGAGAGCTCCTACGAGCAGTACTTC.

Comment on this clonotype: Mismatch with germline at one junction end may stem from a read error. V gene TRBV10-3 combines with J gene TRBJ2-1, with D tentatively TRBD1 or TRBD2 (6 bases each). The length of the CDR3 is 15 residues. Germline CDR1 reads ENHRY; CDR2 reads SYGVKD. The CDR3 bases are TGTACCATCAGTGCTAGGGGGGACTCCTACAATGAGCAGTTCTTC. Its translation: CTISARGDSYNEQFF.

Only a few counts were recorded for this clonotype. The V gene is TRBV20-1, the J gene TRBJ1-1; D gene unclear. The CDR3 has 13 amino acids. Germline lookup yields CDR1 DFQATT and CDR2 SNEGSKA (reference sequence). V was shortened by 0 bases and J by 5 bases, with 10 bases between the two germline ends. CDR3: CSARDSPGTEAFF. CDR3 DNA: TGCAGTGCTAGAGATTCTCCGGGAACTGAAGCTTTCTTT.

The chain carries TRBV20-1 and TRBJ2-7; perhaps TRBD2 as D (5 bases). Between the trimmed V and J ends, which lost 2 bases and 3 bases, there was a span of 8 bases. This CDR3 spans 12 amino acids. Germline V gene lookup returns CDR1 DFQATT and CDR2 SNEGSKA (reference sequence). CDR3 in amino acids: CSARRGVYEQYF. CDR3 DNA sequence: TGCAGTGCTAGACGGGGAGTCTACGAGCAGTACTTC.

This clonotype was seen a handful of times. This chain links TRBV12-3 or TRBV12-4 with TRBJ2-3; 10 bases are a match to TRBD2. There are 15 residues in the CDR3. J was trimmed by 6 bases and V by 0 bases; bases with no gene match: 3. CDR3 region: CASSLASGRPDTQYF. CDR3 DNA sequence: TGTGCCAGCAGTTTAGCTAGCGGGAGGCCTGATACGCAGTATTTT.

This chain links TRBV5-6 with TRBJ2-7; the D is unclear. The CDR3 has 12 amino acids. The V end lost 2 bases, the J end lost 4 bases, and 7 bases lay between the germline ends. CDR1 is SGHDT and CDR2 is YYEEEE in the germline V gene. Here the CDR3 reads CASSFSTYEQYF. CDR3 coding DNA: TGTGCCAGCAGCTTTTCCACGTACGAGCAGTACTTC.

This clonotype occurred a few times. Here the CDR3 DNA reads TGTGCCAGCAGCTTAGCGGGAGCCAGGGACGAGCAGTACTTC. Protein: CASSLAGARDEQYF. The V gene is TRBV7-9, the J gene TRBJ2-7; D is perhaps TRBD1 or TRBD2 (5 bases each). Germline V CDR1 and CDR2: SEHNR, FQNEAQ (reference sequence). The V and J ends lost 0 bases and 5 bases respectively, with 11 bases between them. CDR3 size: 14 residues.

The J gene is TRBJ2-7, the V gene TRBV7-2; 10 bases are a match to TRBD2. The CDR3 consists of 17 residues. With V trimmed by 5 bases and J by 3 bases, 13 bases remained unmatched. Germline lookup yields CDR1 SGHTA and CDR2 FQGNSA. CDR3 sequence reads: CASSLRTSGTPHYEQYF. In DNA, the CDR3 is TGTGCCAGCAGCCTTAGGACTAGCGGAACCCCTCACTACGAGCAGTACTTC.

This clonotype turned up a few times. The chain combines TRBV5-1 with TRBJ2-7; 7 bases align to TRBD2. The CDR3 spans 16 residues. The V segment lost 6 bases and the J segment 6 bases; nucleotides outside the gene matches: 18. In germline, CDR1 is SGHRS, CDR2 YFSETQ. In nucleotides, the CDR3 is TGCGCCAGCACACTGGGAGGGATAGGCTCCACCTCCGAGCAGTACTTC. As protein: CASTLGGIGSTSEQYF.

The chain joins TRBV5-1 to TRBJ2-7; TRBD2 aligns across 9 bases. Germline V CDR1 and CDR2: SGHRS, YFSETQ. This CDR3 is built from 14 residues. The trim removed 3 bases at V and 4 bases at J, leaving 5 bases unmatched. CDR3 protein: CASSYGTSLYEQYF. In DNA, the CDR3 is TGCGCCAGCAGCTACGGGACTAGCCTATACGAGCAGTACTTC.

V is TRBV12-3 or TRBV12-4 and J is TRBJ1-5; 8 bases map to TRBD1. Unmatched junction bases numbered 4, after V lost 3 bases and J lost 6 bases. This CDR3 is 14 amino acids long. This chain's CDR3 is CASSFPGGGQPQHF. CDR3 nucleotide sequence: TGTGCCAGCAGTTTTCCAGGGGGCGGTCAGCCCCAGCATTTT.

CDR3 loop: CASSKVRGDRAQYEQYF. The CDR3 nucleotides are TGTGCCAGCAGCAAAGTTAGGGGGGACAGGGCGCAATACGAGCAGTACTTC. The gene calls are TRBV21-1 and TRBJ2-7; TRBD1 is taken as the D call from the table, unchecked against the DNA. TRBV21-1 is an annotated pseudogene. This CDR3 has 17 amino acids.

This clonotype was seen only a few times. The chain employs TRBV27 and TRBJ2-5; possible D gene TRBD2, 6 bases. V dropped 9 bases and J dropped 4 bases, with 12 bases sitting between them. This CDR3 is built from 12 residues. Germline V gene lookup returns CDR1 MNHEY and CDR2 SMNVEV (reference sequence). Written as DNA, the CDR3 is TGTGCCAGTCGCCGGGGAGGAGAGACCCAGTACTTC. Amino acid sequence: CASRRGGETQYF.

The chain joins TRBV7-2 to TRBJ2-1; 8 bases line up with TRBD2. Trimming at V came to 8 bases and at J to 3 bases, leaving 9 bases not matched to a gene. The CDR3 length is 15 residues. In germline, CDR1 is SGHTA, CDR2 FQGNSA. This CDR3 is CASRRAGEGYNEQFF. The CDR3 nucleotides are TGTGCCAGCCGCCGAGCGGGAGAGGGCTACAATGAGCAGTTCTTC.

This sequence joins TRBV5-1 and TRBJ2-7; TRBD1 aligns across 7 bases. The V gene end was trimmed by 4 bases and the J gene end by 5 bases; junction bases not matched to a gene: 9. The germline V gene encodes CDR1 SGHRS and CDR2 YFSETQ. The CDR3 sequence is 14 residues long. The CDR3 reads CASSRNNRGDEQYF. The CDR3, as DNA: TGCGCCAGCAGCCGGAACAACAGGGGCGACGAGCAGTACTTC.

For the CDR3, the DNA is TGTGCCAGCTCACCACCAATAGGTCTCGGCATTCATGAGACCCAGTACTTC. Amino acid sequence: CASSPPIGLGIHETQYF. The genes are TRBV18 and TRBJ2-5; D is uncertain. Germline V gives CDR1 KGHSH, CDR2 LQKENI. V lost 0 bases to trimming and J lost 5 bases, with 19 bases between them. The CDR3 spans 17 residues. Variable domain in full (rest from reference TRBV18 and TRBJ2-5): NAGVMQNPRHLVRRRGQEARLRCSPMKGHSHVYWYRQLPEEGLKFMVYLQKENIIDESGMPKERFSAEFPKEGPSILRIQQVVRGDSAAYFCASSPPIGLGIHETQYFGPGTRLLVL.

The V call is TRBV3-1, the J call TRBJ2-7; D uncertain. V lost 1 base and J lost 2, with 6 bases in between. Germline-derived CDR1 and CDR2 are LGHDT and YNNKEL (reference sequence). This CDR3 has 13 amino acids. CDR3 in amino acids: CASSQGQTYEQYF. The DNA for the CDR3 is TGTGCCAGCAGCCAAGGGCAGACCTACGAGCAGTACTTC.

The V and J genes are TRBV12-3 or TRBV12-4 and TRBJ2-5, with D unclear. Trimming stripped 5 bases from V and 0 bases from J, with 10 bases between. The CDR3 sequence is 14 residues long. This CDR3 reads CASSRRKNQETQYF. The CDR3 bases are TGTGCCAGCAGTAGACGCAAGAACCAAGAGACCCAGTACTTC.